This section outlines one TCR beta chain sequence together with its context. Its antigen is not known. This record comes from a study of cytomegalovirus exposure and HLA in healthy donors. Study-level background: Drawn from HLA-typed donors, tens of millions of unique TCRs were held in an early data release.

Study-wide results and limits: Later work found that TCR association rates differed between HLA loci; DRB1 had the most and HLA-C the fewest.

The PCR contained 60 Vbeta and 13 Jbeta primers. Some clones are missing from TCRdb's copy, which holds only in-frame ones; the method was immunoSEQ multiplex PCR. The data hold approximately 170,000 clones, with about 84% observed a single time. The CDR3 has 13 amino acids. V lost 5 bases and J lost 8, with 15 bases in between. The germline V gene has CDR1 LGHNA and CDR2 YSLEER. The receptor comes from a man in his fifties or sixties in good health and CMV-seropositive. The sample comprised PBMCs. V gene TRBV4-3 combines with J gene TRBJ1-2; D gene uncertain. The CDR3 sequence is CASSEGLLGGYTF. DNA of the CDR3: TGCGCCAGCAGCGAAGGGCTATTGGGCGGCTACACCTTC.